Below are 12 T cell receptor beta chains sequenced from a single sample in a study of T cells in Graves' hyperthyroidism and ophthalmopathy. Amplification of TCR beta CDR3 regions was performed using RNA transcripts as template. TCR CDR3 underwent first-round RT-PCR with the HTBI primer set. TCRdb processed the multiplex PCR reads anew with MiXCR; each CDR3 protein has one entry. The table shows about 290,000 distinct CDR3 sequences, with approximately 14% occurring only once. Sequenced input: blood. These receptors were obtained from a woman aged 40-49 years with Graves' hyperthyroidism.

V is TRBV18 and J is TRBJ1-5; TRBD1 matches 8 bases. The CDR3 sequence is 15 residues long. Germline V gene data show CDR1 as KGHSH and CDR2 as LQKENI. Unmatched junction bases numbered 8, after V lost 3 bases and J lost 7 bases. The CDR3 is CASSPSTGDRQPQHF. The CDR3 nucleotides are TGTGCCAGCTCACCCTCGACAGGGGACCGGCAGCCCCAGCATTTT.

This chain connects TRBV9 to TRBJ1-1; TRBD1 matches at 9 bases. J was trimmed by 5 bases and V by 3 bases; bases with no gene match: 8. Germline CDR1 reads SGDLS; CDR2 reads YYNGEE. CDR3 length: 15 residues. As DNA, the CDR3 is TGTGCCAGCAGCGCTCCGGGACAGGGCGAAACTGAAGCTTTCTTT. It translates to CASSAPGQGETEAFF.

The sample holds many counts of this clonotype. This chain links TRBV7-9 with TRBJ1-4, with 9 bases matching TRBD1. Germline CDR1 is SEHNR and CDR2 is FQNEAQ (reference sequence). The V gene end was trimmed by 5 bases and the J gene end by 7 bases; junction bases not matched to a gene: 5. The CDR3 totals 14 residues. The CDR3 here is CASSVGTGTEKLFF. The DNA of the CDR3 is TGTGCCAGCAGCGTCGGGACAGGGACTGAAAAACTGTTTTTT.

The chain has TRBV18 and TRBJ2-7, with 7 bases that match TRBD1. CDR3 size: 15 residues. The junction had 12 bases not matched to a gene; V was cut back by 3 bases and J by 7 bases. Germline V gives CDR1 KGHSH, CDR2 LQKENI. CDR3 protein: CASSPDDRASGEQYF. The DNA for the CDR3 is TGTGCCAGCTCACCCGATGACAGGGCTTCGGGAGAGCAGTACTTC.

The chain joins TRBV24-1 to TRBJ1-2; D perhaps matches TRBD1 (5 bases). CDR3 length: 15 residues. Germline V gene sequence: CDR1 KGHDR, CDR2 SFDVKD. V lost 3 bases, J lost 0 bases, and 10 bases lay in between. The CDR3: CATSDGRASNYGYTF. The CDR3 DNA reads as TGTGCCACCAGTGATGGCAGGGCCTCTAACTATGGCTACACCTTC.

This clonotype showed up many times. This chain connects TRBV27 to TRBJ2-1; tentative D call: TRBD2 (5 bases). CDR1 MNHEY and CDR2 SMNVEV come from the germline V gene (reference sequence). The CDR3 is 18 amino acids. Deletions cut 0 bases from V and 0 bases from J, with 15 bases between. Written as DNA, the CDR3 is TGTGCCAGCAGTTTATCGCCGGAGGTACGTAGCTCCTACAATGAGCAGTTCTTC. It specifies CASSLSPEVRSSYNEQFF.

This clonotype was seen many times. The V gene is TRBV7-3, the J gene TRBJ2-5; the D is unclear. The germline V and J ends were trimmed by 2 bases and 4 bases, with 8 bases remaining between them. CDR3 length: 13 amino acids. Germline loops: CDR1 SGHTA, CDR2 FQGTGA. The DNA for the CDR3 is TGTGCCAGCAGCTTATCGGGCGGAGAGACCCAGTACTTC. Translation gives CASSLSGGETQYF.

The chain joins TRBV11-3 to TRBJ2-5; D is possibly TRBD2 (5 bases). Germline V gene data show CDR1 as SGHNT and CDR2 as YENEEA. Trimming shortened V by 5 bases and J by 1 base, and 17 bases separated the two germline ends. This CDR3 is built from 16 residues. The CDR3 is CASSPSDWRIQETQYF. The DNA of the CDR3 is TGTGCCAGCAGCCCATCGGACTGGCGGATCCAAGAGACCCAGTACTTC.

As regards this clonotype: Just one base apart from a much larger clone, this may be a read error. The chain couples TRBV12-3 or TRBV12-4 to TRBJ1-2, with unresolved D. The CDR3 extends over 12 amino acids. The CDR3 protein is CVSRSRVDGYTF. The CDR3 DNA reads TGTGTCAGCAGATCCAGAGTGGATGGCTACACCTTC.

This clonotype was observed many times. The genes are TRBV28 and TRBJ2-7; a weak D match, TRBD2 (6 bases). Germline lookup yields CDR1 MDHEN and CDR2 SYDVKM. The V and J ends lost 7 bases and 4 bases respectively, with 11 bases between them. This CDR3 has 12 residues. The CDR3 is CASKSSEYEQYF. CDR3 nucleotides: TGTGCCAGCAAGTCTAGCGAATACGAGCAGTACTTC.

The table lists this clonotype with many counts. This chain uses TRBV7-9 with TRBJ2-5, with TRBD1 matching over 10 bases. Germline V gene data show CDR1 as SEHNR and CDR2 as FQNEAQ (reference sequence). J lost 1 base, V lost 1 base, and 0 bases had no gene match. The CDR3 loop spans 15 amino acids. The CDR3 DNA follows: TGTGCCAGCAGCTTAGGGGACAGGGGCCAAGAGACCCAGTACTTC. It yields the protein CASSLGDRGQETQYF.

This clonotype was picked up a small number of times. The V call is TRBV18, the J call TRBJ2-4, with D unresolved. Germline V gene sequence: CDR1 KGHSH, CDR2 LQKENI. V lost 0 bases, J lost 7 bases, and 13 bases lay in between. This CDR3 has 15 residues. As DNA, the CDR3 is TGTGCCAGCTCACCACCGTCAGGTCGAATGAACATTCAGTACTTC. Its translation is CASSPPSGRMNIQYF.